A single sample gave rise to the 17 T cell receptor beta chains below, sequenced in a study of shared clonotypes between healthy human individuals. TCRdb's table, derived via immunoSEQ multiplex PCR, lists solely in-frame clones and lacks some. The sample has around 750,000 clones, around two thirds seen once. Sequences were obtained from memory CD4+ T cells sorted from blood. The subset: CD45RA-negative fraction. The origin of the receptors is a woman aged 25 to 39 in good health.

The gene calls are TRBV27 and TRBJ2-1, with 8 bases fitting TRBD1. CDR1 MNHEY and CDR2 SMNVEV come from the germline V gene (reference sequence). CDR3 size: 16 residues. With V trimmed by 6 bases and J by 7 bases, 14 bases remained unmatched. CDR3: CASRPTGTGSINEQFF. Here the CDR3 DNA reads TGTGCCAGCAGACCTACCGGGACAGGCTCGATAAATGAGCAGTTCTTC.

The rearrangement uses TRBV14 and TRBJ1-2, with TRBD1 matching 7 bases. The CDR3 is made up of 15 amino acids. Germline V lookup: CDR1 SGHDN, CDR2 FVKESK. With 4 bases clipped from V and 7 bases from J, the junction kept 12 bases outside the gene matches. The CDR3 sequence: CASSRSGGTVAGYTF. CDR3 bases: TGTGCCAGCAGCCGCTCTGGGGGGACAGTTGCTGGCTACACCTTC.

J is TRBJ1-2 and V is TRBV2, with TRBD1 matching 9 bases. This CDR3 is 13 amino acids long. V shed 6 bases, J shed 3 bases, and the junction held 2 bases outside the gene matches. Germline CDR1 is SNHLY and CDR2 is FYNNEI. CDR3 region: CASRGQGHYGYTF. As DNA, the CDR3 is TGTGCCAGCAGAGGACAGGGGCACTATGGCTACACCTTC.

The chain has TRBV9 and TRBJ1-3; D remains unclear. The V end was cut by 0 bases, the J end by 7 bases, with 5 bases between. CDR1 SGDLS and CDR2 YYNGEE come from the germline V gene. The CDR3 consists of 12 residues. The CDR3 loop reads CASSVAGNTIYF. The CDR3 DNA follows: TGTGCCAGCAGCGTAGCGGGGAACACCATATATTTT. The complete variable domain, with remaining parts taken from reference TRBV9 and TRBJ1-3, reads DSGVTQTPKHLITATGQRVTLRCSPRSGDLSVYWYQQSLDQGLQFLIQYYNGEERAKGNILERFSAQQFPDLHSELNLSSLELGDSALYFCASSVAGNTIYFGEGSWLTVV.

The V call is TRBV28, the J call TRBJ2-1; D is uncertain. There are 14 residues in the CDR3. Germline CDR1 is MDHEN and CDR2 is SYDVKM. Between the trimmed V and J ends, which lost 7 bases and 2 bases, there was a span of 12 bases. The CDR3 coding sequence is TGTGCCAGCACCTTGGGTAGGACCTACAATGAGCAGTTCTTC. As protein: CASTLGRTYNEQFF.

This chain connects TRBV25-1 to TRBJ2-7, with D uncertain. Per germline, CDR1 MGHDK and CDR2 SYGVNS. CDR3 size: 11 residues. The V gene lost 6 bases and the J gene lost 3 bases, with 6 bases spanning the gap. The DNA of the CDR3 is TGTGCCAGCAGAGGAGTCTACGAGCAGTACTTC. Translation gives CASRGVYEQYF.

This clone appeared once. This sequence joins TRBV6-6 and TRBJ2-7; no clear D gene. Germline V gene data show CDR1 as MNHNY and CDR2 as SVGAGI (reference sequence). V was shortened by 0 bases and J by 4 bases, with 13 bases between the two germline ends. CDR3 length: 15 amino acids. CDR3 coding DNA: TGTGCCAGCAGTTACTCGGCAAAAATCGGGTACGAGCAGTACTTC. Amino acid sequence: CASSYSAKIGYEQYF.

V and J are TRBV6-6 and TRBJ2-5, with TRBD2 as a possible D gene (5 bases). The CDR3 has 16 residues. Germline V gene data show CDR1 as MNHNY and CDR2 as SVGAGI (reference sequence). Trimming cost V 2 bases and J 6 bases, with 19 bases left between them. For the CDR3, the DNA is TGTGCCAGCAGTTACAGCGTGCGGGTTGAAGAAAAGACCCAGTACTTC. Translation gives CASSYSVRVEEKTQYF.

The chain uses TRBV1 and TRBJ2-7; the table's TRBD1 call for D was not verified on the DNA. TRBV1 is a pseudogene. The CDR3 runs 15 residues. The CDR3 sequence is CTSSSRDQGSHEQYF. The CDR3 DNA follows: TGCACCAGCAGCTCCCGGGACCAGGGGTCCCACGAGCAGTACTTC.

The genes are TRBV6-5 and TRBJ2-1; 9 bases map to TRBD1. The CDR3 extends over 15 amino acids. Germline lookup yields CDR1 MNHEY and CDR2 SVGAGI. Trimming cost V 7 bases and J 3 bases; bases outside gene matches: 7. CDR3 DNA sequence: TGTGCCAGCACCTCCTCGGACAGGGGCTACAATGAGCAGTTCTTC. This gives the protein CASTSSDRGYNEQFF.

The gene calls are TRBV5-1 and TRBJ2-7, with a possible D match to TRBD2 (7 bases). The V gene's germline CDR1 is SGHRS and CDR2 YFSETQ. The CDR3 consists of 14 residues. V lost 4 bases and J 3 bases, leaving 14 bases between the germline ends. CDR3 loop: CASSTLRGGYEQYF. For the CDR3, the DNA is TGCGCCAGCAGCACACTAAGGGGGGGCTACGAGCAGTACTTC.

This clone was counted a few times. This rearrangement joins TRBV5-4 to TRBJ2-2, with 8 nucleotides matching TRBD2. CDR1 is SGHNT and CDR2 is YYREEE in the germline V gene (reference sequence). V gave up 4 bases and J gave up 0 bases; unmatched junction bases: 5. CDR3 length: 16 residues. CDR3 nucleotide sequence: TGTGCCAGCAGCCTGGCGGGAGGTACGAACACCGGGGAGCTGTTTTTT. This codes for CASSLAGGTNTGELFF. Supplemented by reference TRBV5-4 and TRBJ2-2, the full variable domain reads ETGVTQSPTHLIKTRGQQVTLRCSSQSGHNTVSWYQQALGQGPQFIFQYYREEENGRGNFPPRFSGLQFPNYSSELNVNALELDDSALYLCASSLAGGTNTGELFFGEGSRLTVL.

The V call is TRBV5-4, the J call TRBJ2-3; D is ambiguous. There are 16 residues in the CDR3. Trimming stripped 4 bases from V and 1 base from J, with 16 bases between. Germline CDR1 SGHNT, CDR2 YYREEE (reference sequence). CDR3 sequence reads: CASSPARTGGTDTQYF. For the CDR3, the DNA is TGTGCCAGCAGCCCCGCCCGGACCGGCGGCACAGATACGCAGTATTTT.

Concerning this clone: Sequence at one end of the junction differs from germline and may be a read error. This rearrangement joins TRBV6-1 to TRBJ2-7, with unresolved D. Germline V gene lookup returns CDR1 MNHNS and CDR2 SASEGT. This CDR3 comprises 11 residues. The CDR3 is CASSEGVRKGF. CDR3 DNA sequence: TGTGCCAGCAGTGAGGGTGTCCGGAAAGGCTTC.

This clone turned up a few times. The chain has TRBV5-1 and TRBJ2-3; the D call may be TRBD1 or TRBD2 (6 bases each). There are 16 residues in the CDR3. Germline CDR1 is SGHRS and CDR2 is YFSETQ. The V end was cut by 6 bases, the J end by 6 bases, with 23 bases between. Here the CDR3 reads CASIQGNPGAGDTQYF. Written as DNA, the CDR3 is TGCGCCAGCATTCAGGGGAATCCAGGGGCGGGGGATACGCAGTATTTT.

The rearrangement uses TRBV18 and TRBJ1-1, with D possibly TRBD1 on 6 matching bases. The germline V gene has CDR1 KGHSH and CDR2 LQKENI. V was shortened by 3 bases and J by 3 bases, with 14 bases between the two germline ends. The CDR3 spans 15 residues. The CDR3: CASSPEQGRHTEAFF. CDR3 sequence (DNA): TGTGCCAGCTCACCGGAACAGGGAAGGCACACTGAAGCTTTCTTT. The full variable domain, completed using reference TRBV18 and TRBJ1-1, is NAGVMQNPRHLVRRRGQEARLRCSPMKGHSHVYWYRQLPEEGLKFMVYLQKENIIDESGMPKERFSAEFPKEGPSILRIQQVVRGDSAAYFCASSPEQGRHTEAFFGQGTRLTVV.

The J gene is TRBJ2-3, the V gene TRBV28; D may be TRBD1 or TRBD2 (5 bases each). From germline, CDR1 is MDHEN and CDR2 SYDVKM. The CDR3 sequence is 16 residues long. With 3 bases removed from V and 0 bases from J, the gap between germline ends came to 13 bases. Here the CDR3 DNA reads TGTGCCAGCAGTTTCGCCGGGACCGCTAGCACAGATACGCAGTATTTT. Residues: CASSFAGTASTDTQYF.